The 9 T cell receptor beta chains below come from one sample, sequenced in a study of CD8 T cells in ankylosing spondylitis. These receptors are not linked to any known antigen. Broader study findings: What appeared characteristic of ankylosing spondylitis blood was a TCR beta motif of eight highly homologous variants.

TCRdb re-derived calls from the 5' RACE reads in MiXCR, one entry per CDR3 protein. Here the sample spans about 440,000 distinct CDR3 sequences, over 15% being singletons. Sequencing input: blood, either unsorted or a sorted T cell fraction (not recorded which). The receptors were sampled from a male donor with ankylosing spondylitis.

This clonotype was observed a few times. The rearrangement joins TRBV29-1 to TRBJ2-3; 7 bases match TRBD2. The V and J ends lost 7 bases and 2 bases, in that order; junction bases with no gene match: 9. This CDR3 is built from 14 residues. CDR1 and CDR2 (germline): SQVTM, ANQGSEA. CDR3 in DNA: TGCAGCGCAGAAATGGGAGGGAACACAGATACGCAGTATTTT. Its translation is CSAEMGGNTDTQYF.

The chain is built from TRBV10-3 and TRBJ2-5; 7 bases line up with TRBD2. V gave up 3 bases and J gave up 6 bases; unmatched junction bases: 4. The CDR3 length is 13 residues. From germline, CDR1 is ENHRY and CDR2 SYGVKD. The DNA for the CDR3 is TGTGCCATCAGTGACCGGGGGGACCAGACCCAGTACTTC. Translated: CAISDRGDQTQYF.

This clonotype was seen a few times. V and J are TRBV4-1 and TRBJ2-3; 7 bases fit TRBD2. The CDR3 has 17 amino acids. J gave up 3 bases and V 3 bases, and 12 bases lay outside the gene matches. Per the germline V gene, CDR1 is MGHRA and CDR2 is YSYEKL. The CDR3 DNA sequence: TGCGCCAGCAGCCATGGCCGGCGCGGGGGTGAAACAGATACGCAGTATTTT. This codes for CASSHGRRGGETDTQYF.

Comments on this clonotype: Because the CDR3's place on the DNA is in doubt, the DNA is left out and the CDR3 is given as listed by TCRdb. The CDR3 sequence is CASSEVGAGAFVFF. V and J are TRBV2 and TRBJ2-3; the listed D gene, TRBD1, was not tested against the DNA. The V gene's germline CDR1 is SNHLY and CDR2 FYNNEI. Including both end residues, the CDR3 is 14 amino acids long.

This clonotype was recorded many times. This rearrangement joins TRBV20-1 to TRBJ2-3; D not certain. The CDR3 is 12 amino acids. Germline assignment: CDR1 DFQATT and CDR2 SNEGSKA (reference sequence). V lost 1 base to trimming and J lost 5 bases, with 7 bases between them. As DNA, the CDR3 is TGCAGTGCTAGAGTGGGTGGAGATACGCAGTATTTT. Its translation is CSARVGGDTQYF.

This chain links TRBV20-1 with TRBJ2-5; 8 bases map to TRBD1. The germline gives CDR1 DFQATT, CDR2 SNEGSKA (reference sequence). The length of the CDR3 is 14 residues. With V trimmed by 0 bases and J by 5 bases, 5 bases remained unmatched. The CDR3 protein is CSARDNRGYETQYF. CDR3 DNA: TGCAGTGCTAGAGATAACAGGGGGTACGAGACCCAGTACTTC.

The chain couples TRBV20-1 to TRBJ1-6; TRBD1 might be the D (6 bases). Germline CDR1 and CDR2: DFQATT and SNEGSKA (reference sequence). V lost 3 bases and J 10 bases, leaving 13 bases between the germline ends. CDR3 length equals 13 residues. As DNA, the CDR3 is TGCAGTGCTAGCCAGGGGACACGCTCACCCCTCCACTTT. The encoded protein is CSASQGTRSPLHF.

This clonotype was found a few times. The genes are TRBV18 and TRBJ1-1; TRBD1 matches at 7 bases. The CDR3 totals 13 residues. J was trimmed by 4 bases and V by 7 bases; bases with no gene match: 6. The V gene's germline CDR1 is KGHSH and CDR2 LQKENI. This CDR3 reads CASLGQTFTEAFF. The DNA for the CDR3 is TGTGCCAGCTTGGGACAGACGTTCACTGAAGCTTTCTTT.

The V call is TRBV5-1, the J call TRBJ2-1; TRBD2 agrees at 8 bases. This CDR3 region has 17 residues. The V gene's germline CDR1 is SGHRS and CDR2 YFSETQ. The V gene end was trimmed by 0 bases and the J gene end by 4 bases; junction bases not matched to a gene: 9. The DNA for the CDR3 is TGCGCCAGCAGCTTGGCCTCGGCGGGAGGTTCATACAATGAGCAGTTCTTC. Translation: CASSLASAGGSYNEQFF.